Below are 28 T cell receptor beta chains sequenced from a single sample in a study of shared clonotypes between healthy human individuals. The protocol was immunoSEQ multiplex PCR, while the TCRdb copy is restricted to in-frame clones and leaves out a portion. Among over 2 million clones listed, 92% were seen once. The specimen sequenced was naive CD4+ T cells from PBMCs. This sample's subset: CD45RA+ positively selected. Receptors were obtained from a man between 18 and 35 years old in good health. Some clones in this sample may be carry-over from other donors' samples.

The rearrangement joins TRBV4-2 to TRBJ2-7; D call uncertain. The V and J ends lost 5 bases and 0 bases respectively, with 8 bases between them. The germline V gene encodes CDR1 LGHNA and CDR2 YNFKEQ. There are 13 residues in the CDR3. The CDR3 is CASSTSGSYEQYF. For the CDR3, the DNA is TGTGCCAGCAGCACCTCTGGCTCCTACGAGCAGTACTTC.

As regards this clone: Distinct nucleotide sequences in the sample also encode this CDR3. This rearrangement joins TRBV4-1 to TRBJ1-2; unclear D gene. Between the trimmed V and J ends, which lost 1 base and 7 bases, there was a span of 7 bases. This CDR3 comprises 12 residues. The germline V gene has CDR1 MGHRA and CDR2 YSYEKL. The CDR3 sequence: CASSQVVGGYTF. The CDR3, as DNA: TGCGCCAGCAGCCAAGTGGTAGGTGGCTACACCTTC.

This clone was found once. The chain employs TRBV7-9 and TRBJ1-1, with 7 nucleotides matching TRBD1. Germline assignment: CDR1 SEHNR and CDR2 FQNEAQ (reference sequence). The V segment lost 0 bases and the J segment 4 bases; nucleotides outside the gene matches: 8. The CDR3 sequence is 16 residues long. The CDR3 coding sequence is TGTGCCAGCAGCTTAGCGCGGGAGGGGGCGCGCACTGAAGCTTTCTTT. This gives the protein CASSLAREGARTEAFF.

V gene TRBV6-5 combines with J gene TRBJ1-3; D is ambiguous. The CDR3 consists of 15 residues. Trimming took 8 bases from V and 3 from J, leaving 17 bases between them. CDR1 and CDR2 from the germline V gene are MNHEY and SVGAGI. The CDR3 loop is CASARGGVVGNTIYF. The CDR3 DNA reads as TGTGCCAGCGCGCGAGGAGGAGTGGTTGGAAACACCATATATTTT.

The genes are TRBV20-1 and TRBJ2-1; perhaps TRBD1 as D (5 bases). Germline CDR1 reads DFQATT; CDR2 reads SNEGSKA (reference sequence). Trimming removed 3 bases from V and 12 bases from J, with 12 bases in between. This CDR3 comprises 11 residues. The CDR3 sequence is CSASQGARQFF. CDR3 sequence (DNA): TGCAGTGCTAGTCAAGGGGCCCGGCAGTTCTTC.

On this clone itself: This CDR3 fails to terminate in the conserved phenylalanine or tryptophan, so it likely reflects a read error. The DNA is left out, because the CDR3 cannot be placed on it with certainty; the CDR3 is given as TCRdb lists it. The chain joins TRBV11-1 to TRBJ2-7; TRBD2 is the table's D call, not checked against the DNA. The CDR3 extends over 11 residues, inclusive of both ends. Germline values: CDR1 SGHAT, CDR2 FQDESV (reference sequence). CDR3 residues: CASSLEGREGS.

This clone was observed a single time. J is TRBJ2-2 and V is TRBV5-4, with 9 bases identical to TRBD2. Germline-derived CDR1 and CDR2 are SGHNT and YYREEE (reference sequence). This CDR3 comprises 16 residues. After removal of 0 bases from V and 6 bases from J, the junction contained 6 bases not matched to a gene. The CDR3 region is CASSLGASGMAGELFF. The CDR3 DNA reads as TGTGCCAGCAGCTTGGGGGCTAGCGGGATGGCCGGGGAGCTGTTTTTT. Combining the CDR3 with reference TRBV5-4 and TRBJ2-2 gives the whole variable domain ETGVTQSPTHLIKTRGQQVTLRCSSQSGHNTVSWYQQALGQGPQFIFQYYREEENGRGNFPPRFSGLQFPNYSSELNVNALELDDSALYLCASSLGASGMAGELFFGEGSRLTVL.

CDR3: CASSEQVMTDTQYF. The CDR3 DNA is TGTGCCAGCAGTGAGCAAGTAATGACAGATACGCAGTATTTT. This chain joins TRBV6-1 and TRBJ2-3, with D uncertain. Germline lookup yields CDR1 MNHNS and CDR2 SASEGT. The CDR3 has 14 amino acids. The ends were cut back, 3 bases at V and 3 bases at J, with 10 bases in the middle.

In regard to this clone: This may be a read error: a much more frequent sequence differs by one nucleotide. The sample holds other DNA sequences that translate to the same CDR3. The chain is built from TRBV5-1 and TRBJ2-5; TRBD1 matches 10 bases. This CDR3 has 15 amino acids. V gave up 3 bases and J gave up 3 bases; unmatched junction bases: 5. Germline lookup yields CDR1 SGHRS and CDR2 YFSETQ. CDR3 nucleotides: TGCGCCAGCAGCTCGGCCGGGACAGGGGAAGAGACCCAGTACTTC. This gives the protein CASSSAGTGEETQYF.

V is TRBV5-1 and J is TRBJ1-1; maybe TRBD1 (6 bases). V shed 4 bases and J shed 2 bases, with 12 bases lying between them. The CDR3 covers 14 residues. CDR1 SGHRS and CDR2 YFSETQ come from the germline V gene. CDR3 nucleotide sequence: TGCGCCAGCAGCGCCCCGGGACAAAACACTGAAGCTTTCTTT. It translates to CASSAPGQNTEAFF. The full variable domain, in which reference TRBV5-1 and TRBJ1-1 provide the parts outside the CDR3, is KAGVTQTPRYLIKTRGQQVTLSCSPISGHRSVSWYQQTPGQGLQFLFEYFSETQRNKGNFPGRFSGRQFSNSRSEMNVSTLELGDSALYLCASSAPGQNTEAFFGQGTRLTVV.

The gene calls are TRBV7-8 and TRBJ2-5; 11 bases line up with TRBD2. Germline V gene sequence: CDR1 SGHVS, CDR2 FQNEAQ. The junction had 9 bases not matched to a gene; V was cut back by 4 bases and J by 5 bases. The CDR3 extends over 16 amino acids. CDR3 region: CASSYNSGRAEETQYF. Here the CDR3 DNA reads TGTGCCAGCAGCTATAATAGCGGGAGGGCCGAGGAGACCCAGTACTTC. The variable domain in full, completed from reference TRBV7-8 and TRBJ2-5, reads GAGVSQSPRYKVAKRGQDVALRCDPISGHVSLFWYQQALGQGPEFLTYFQNEAQLDKSGLPSDRFFAERPEGSVSTLKIQRTQQEDSAVYLCASSYNSGRAEETQYFGPGTRLLVL.

The CDR3, as DNA: TGCGCCAGCAGCCTGACTAGTCTCAATGAGCAGTTCTTC. Translated: CASSLTSLNEQFF. The chain recombines TRBV5-1 with TRBJ2-1; maybe TRBD2 (6 bases). The CDR3 runs to 13 residues. Germline V gene sequence: CDR1 SGHRS, CDR2 YFSETQ. V lost 4 bases and J 6 bases, leaving 11 bases between the germline ends.

This chain joins TRBV7-2 and TRBJ2-3; 10 bases are a match to TRBD2. V lost 4 bases to trimming and J lost 1 base; unmatched junction nucleotides: 14. Germline assignment: CDR1 SGHTA and CDR2 FQGNSA. The CDR3 has 19 residues. The CDR3, as DNA: TGTGCCAGCAGCTCACCCTTTAAGGCGAGCGGGGGGGGCACAGATACGCAGTATTTT. Protein product: CASSSPFKASGGGTDTQYF.

The chain carries TRBV18 and TRBJ1-1, with D possibly TRBD1 on 5 matching bases. V lost 5 bases, J lost 2 bases, and 12 bases lay in between. CDR3 length equals 14 residues. Germline-derived CDR1 and CDR2 are KGHSH and LQKENI. DNA for the CDR3: TGTGCCAGCTCATTCGGACAAGAAAACACTGAAGCTTTCTTT. It codes for CASSFGQENTEAFF.

This chain connects TRBV5-1 to TRBJ1-1; no reliable D call. The CDR3 length is 14 residues. The germline CDR1 and CDR2 sequences are SGHRS and YFSETQ. Trimming shortened V by 7 bases and J by 1 base, and 14 bases separated the two germline ends. CDR3 loop: CASFTNLGNTEAFF. CDR3 sequence (DNA): TGCGCCAGCTTCACCAATCTTGGGAACACTGAAGCTTTCTTT.

This clone was detected only once. The chain carries TRBV7-9 and TRBJ2-5, with 11 bases identical to TRBD2. From germline, CDR1 is SEHNR and CDR2 FQNEAQ (reference sequence). This CDR3 is 16 amino acids long. With 5 bases clipped from V and 1 base from J, the junction kept 6 bases outside the gene matches. CDR3 protein: CASSQLAGVIQETQYF. In DNA form, the CDR3 reads TGTGCCAGCAGCCAACTAGCGGGGGTTATCCAAGAGACCCAGTACTTC.

This chain's CDR3 is CASRGGTGINQPQHF. In DNA form, the CDR3 reads TGTGCCAGTAGGGGCGGGACAGGGATTAATCAGCCCCAGCATTTT. J is TRBJ1-5 and V is TRBV19, with TRBD1 matching 9 bases. Trimming removed 6 bases from V and 4 bases from J; junction bases left unmatched: 7. The CDR3 covers 15 residues. Germline CDR1 is LNHDA and CDR2 is SQIVND (reference sequence).

The V call is TRBV5-1, the J call TRBJ2-7, with 9 nucleotides matching TRBD1. Germline trimming cut 5 bases from V and 4 bases from J; bases unmatched to any gene: 22. CDR3 size: 19 residues. CDR1 is SGHRS, CDR2 YFSETQ, per germline. The chain's CDR3 is CASSYPGTGNTYDPYEQYF. The CDR3 DNA sequence: TGCGCCAGCAGTTACCCCGGGACAGGGAATACCTACGACCCTTACGAGCAGTACTTC.

The V gene is TRBV29-1, the J gene TRBJ2-3, with TRBD2 identical over 9 bases. Germline V gene lookup returns CDR1 SQVTM and CDR2 ANQGSEA. CDR3 length: 16 amino acids. V dropped 3 bases and J dropped 2; count of bases not matched to a gene: 9. The CDR3 DNA reads as TGCAGCGTTGACGTCGCGGGAGGGGGGTACACAGATACGCAGTATTTT. Protein product: CSVDVAGGGYTDTQYF.

This chain uses TRBV2 with TRBJ2-3; maybe TRBD2 (6 bases). This CDR3 comprises 12 residues. CDR1 and CDR2 (germline): SNHLY, FYNNEI. V was trimmed by 11 bases and J by 2 bases, leaving 11 bases between them. The CDR3 DNA follows: TGTGCCGGAGGGAAGTTCACAGATACGCAGTATTTT. Its translation is CAGGKFTDTQYF.

The chain recombines TRBV6-6 with TRBJ2-5; 7 nucleotides align to TRBD1. The CDR3 has 12 residues. Germline CDR1 MNHNY, CDR2 SVGAGI (reference sequence). Trimming took 5 bases from V and 5 from J; bases not matched to a gene: 2. Here the CDR3 DNA reads TGTGCCAGCAGTAGGGGGCTTGAGACCCAGTACTTC. Translation gives CASSRGLETQYF.

The CDR3 nucleotides are TGTGCCAGCAGTGACGAGGGCCCATTGGGGACCCAGTACTTC. Amino acids: CASSDEGPLGTQYF. This chain uses TRBV2 with TRBJ2-5, with TRBD2 as a possible D gene (5 bases). The V and J ends lost 3 bases and 7 bases respectively, with 15 bases between them. CDR1 is SNHLY, CDR2 FYNNEI, per germline. The CDR3 has 14 residues.

This clone was recorded a few times. The chain recombines TRBV28 with TRBJ1-5, with TRBD1 matching 8 bases. After removal of 5 bases from V and 6 bases from J, the junction contained 6 bases not matched to a gene. The CDR3 totals 14 residues. CDR1 is MDHEN, CDR2 SYDVKM, per germline. CDR3 region: CASSNDRGGQPQHF. The CDR3 DNA follows: TGTGCCAGCAGTAACGACAGGGGCGGTCAGCCCCAGCATTTT.

Comment on this clone: Other DNA sequences of this sample code for an identical CDR3. The chain is built from TRBV28 and TRBJ2-5; 8 positions match TRBD1. V lost 6 bases, J lost 5 bases, and 5 bases stayed unmatched. The CDR3 covers 13 residues. The germline V gene encodes CDR1 MDHEN and CDR2 SYDVKM. The CDR3 protein is CASRRQGLETQYF. CDR3 coding DNA: TGTGCCAGCAGGAGACAGGGGCTGGAGACCCAGTACTTC. Using reference TRBV28 and TRBJ2-5 for the parts outside the CDR3, the full variable domain is DVKVTQSSRYLVKRTGEKVFLECVQDMDHENMFWYRQDPGLGLRLIYFSYDVKMKEKGDIPEGYSVSREKKERFSLILESASTNQTSMYLCASRRQGLETQYFGPGTRLLVL.

The chain combines TRBV5-1 with TRBJ2-3, with TRBD2 matching over 13 bases. V trimming: 4 bases; J trimming: 2 bases; junction bases outside the gene matches: 13. In germline, CDR1 is SGHRS, CDR2 YFSETQ. This CDR3 comprises 19 residues. The CDR3 region is CASSTVPGLAGNPTDTQYF. The DNA for the CDR3 is TGCGCCAGCAGCACTGTCCCGGGACTAGCGGGAAATCCCACAGATACGCAGTATTTT.

This clone was seen just once. The rearrangement links TRBV11-2 to TRBJ2-4; tentative D call: TRBD1 (5 bases). Germline CDR1 reads SGHAT; CDR2 reads FQNNGV. V was pared by 5 bases and J by 1 base, with 18 bases between. The CDR3 totals 17 residues. Written as DNA, the CDR3 is TGTGCCAGCAGCCCCATTAGGGGCTCCCCTGCCAAAAACATTCAGTACTTC. Its protein product is CASSPIRGSPAKNIQYF.

The chain joins TRBV5-1 to TRBJ1-1; D is perhaps TRBD1 (6 bases). Germline values: CDR1 SGHRS, CDR2 YFSETQ. CDR3 length: 15 amino acids. V shed 4 bases and J shed 5 bases, with 18 bases lying between them. CDR3 amino acids: CASSSVIGGRTEAFF. The CDR3 nucleotides read TGCGCCAGCAGCAGCGTAATAGGGGGGCGGACTGAAGCTTTCTTT.

The chain has TRBV6-1 and TRBJ1-6; the match to TRBD1 covers 8 bases. The germline gives CDR1 MNHNS, CDR2 SASEGT. The CDR3 has 18 amino acids. After removal of 4 bases from V and 0 bases from J, the junction contained 8 bases not matched to a gene. Here the CDR3 reads CASSGQGRKSSYNSPLHF. The CDR3 nucleotides read TGTGCCAGCAGTGGACAGGGGAGGAAAAGCTCCTATAATTCACCCCTCCACTTT.